Below, 27 T cell receptor beta chains from the same sample are listed, as sequenced in a study of human T cells and chemical hapten exposure. Via MiXCR, TCRdb re-called the RACE reads, giving one row per CDR3 protein. The table includes 50,000 or so distinct CDR3 sequences, around 4.5% detected once. The time point here: healthy volunteer bleed at 2 weeks. Total RNA extraction was carried out from unfractionated whole blood. Sequenced input: whole blood. These receptors were taken from a human donor in good health. Some clones in this sample may be carry-over from other donors' samples.

V and J are TRBV20-1 and TRBJ1-6, with TRBD1 as a possible D gene (6 bases). V was trimmed by 6 bases and J by 7 bases, leaving 16 bases between them. Looked up from germline, CDR1 is DFQATT and CDR2 is SNEGSKA (reference sequence). This CDR3 contains 14 residues. This CDR3 is CSAGERTANSPLHF. For the CDR3, the DNA is TGCAGTGCGGGGGAGAGGACAGCAAATTCACCCCTCCACTTT.

This clonotype turned up a few times. This chain joins TRBV29-1 and TRBJ1-1, with 7 bases fitting TRBD1. The junction had 4 bases not matched to a gene; V was cut back by 6 bases and J by 3 bases. This CDR3 has 12 residues. Germline V CDR1 and CDR2: SQVTM, ANQGSEA. As DNA, the CDR3 is TGCAGCGTCGCCCAGGGGGACACTGAAGCTTTCTTT. Protein: CSVAQGDTEAFF.

This chain uses TRBV27 with TRBJ1-5; TRBD1 is a possible D gene (5 bases). Germline V gene sequence: CDR1 MNHEY, CDR2 SMNVEV (reference sequence). The length of the CDR3 is 14 residues. The V end was cut by 5 bases, the J end by 0 bases, with 8 bases between. The CDR3 bases are TGTGCCAGCAGTAGACAGTATAGCAATCAGCCCCAGCATTTT. Translation gives CASSRQYSNQPQHF.

The chain recombines TRBV11-2 with TRBJ1-1, with D unresolved. The CDR3 covers 14 residues. From germline, CDR1 is SGHAT and CDR2 FQNNGV. Trimming shortened V by 4 bases and J by 11 bases, and 20 bases separated the two germline ends. The CDR3 region is CASSSTRTSSPAFF. The CDR3 DNA reads TGTGCCAGCAGCTCTACTAGGACCTCTTCCCCGGCTTTCTTT.

Note on this clonotype: Likely a read error: the CDR3 ends without its conserved phenylalanine or tryptophan. This chain uses TRBV2 with TRBJ1-1; D possibly corresponds to TRBD1 (5 bases). Germline CDR1 SNHLY, CDR2 FYNNEI. The length of the CDR3 is 19 residues. V gave up 2 bases and J gave up 3 bases, with 25 bases separating them. CDR3 coding DNA: TGTGCCAGCAGTGAAAGGGGACTGGGGTACTGGGATAGGTACACTGAAGCTTTCTGT. Translated: CASSERGLGYWDRYTEAFC.

The rearrangement uses TRBV27 and TRBJ2-3; the match to TRBD2 covers 11 bases. The CDR3 is 17 residues long. Germline assignment: CDR1 MNHEY and CDR2 SMNVEV (reference sequence). Trimming took 1 base from V and 2 from J; bases not matched to a gene: 5. CDR3 loop: CASSLWSSGRPTDTQYF. CDR3 sequence (DNA): TGTGCCAGCAGTTTATGGTCTAGCGGGAGGCCCACAGATACGCAGTATTTT.

This clonotype was observed many times. The chain links TRBV28 to TRBJ1-1, with unresolved D. Germline CDR1 MDHEN, CDR2 SYDVKM. Between the trimmed V and J ends, which lost 1 base and 0 bases, there was a span of 12 bases. The CDR3 is 16 amino acids. CDR3 sequence (DNA): TGTGCCAGCAGTTTATCGGTCGGACCATTGAACACTGAAGCTTTCTTT. This gives the protein CASSLSVGPLNTEAFF.

The chain links TRBV7-9 to TRBJ2-5; D possibly corresponds to TRBD2 (6 bases). Germline V gene sequence: CDR1 SEHNR, CDR2 FQNEAQ (reference sequence). V was clipped by 2 bases and J by 2 bases, with 9 bases between them. CDR3 length equals 14 residues. In DNA, the CDR3 is TGTGCCAGCAGCTTAAGTCGGGAGCAAGAGACCCAGTACTTC. The encoded protein is CASSLSREQETQYF.

A few counts support this clonotype. J is TRBJ1-1 and V is TRBV6-6; D uncertain. Germline V gene sequence: CDR1 MNHNY, CDR2 SVGAGI (reference sequence). This CDR3 has 12 residues. V was shortened by 4 bases and J by 8 bases, with 11 bases between the two germline ends. CDR3 loop: CASSSDRVEAFF. The DNA of the CDR3 is TGTGCCAGCAGTTCTGACCGGGTCGAAGCTTTCTTT.

This clonotype was observed at least ten times. The rearrangement joins TRBV28 to TRBJ2-1; D possibly corresponds to TRBD2 (5 bases). Trimming cost V 4 bases and J 10 bases, with 17 bases left between them. Germline lookup yields CDR1 MDHEN and CDR2 SYDVKM. The CDR3 spans 14 residues. CDR3 sequence: CASSSPSTRIEQFF. Here the CDR3 DNA reads TGTGCCAGCAGTTCCCCATCTACTAGGATCGAGCAGTTCTTC.

This clonotype was seen many times. V and J are TRBV4-1 and TRBJ2-7; 7 positions match TRBD2. Germline CDR1 and CDR2: MGHRA and YSYEKL. CDR3 length: 18 residues. With V trimmed by 5 bases and J by 2 bases, 18 bases remained unmatched. The CDR3 nucleotides are TGCGCCAGCAGCTCCCCCGGGGGAGCGGGAACCCACCCCTACGAGCAGTACTTC. It codes for CASSSPGGAGTHPYEQYF.

This clonotype was seen a few times. The chain recombines TRBV28 with TRBJ2-7; unclear D gene. Trimming pared 4 bases from V and 4 bases from J, leaving 8 bases between. Germline CDR1 is MDHEN and CDR2 is SYDVKM. This CDR3 has 12 residues. For the CDR3, the DNA is TGTGCCAGCAGTTCCCAGTCGTACGAGCAGTACTTC. It translates to CASSSQSYEQYF.

This clonotype was counted between two and nine times. V is TRBV5-4 and J is TRBJ1-1; tentatively, D is TRBD1 (6 bases). V was shortened by 4 bases and J by 0 bases, with 13 bases between the two germline ends. The germline V gene encodes CDR1 SGHNT and CDR2 YYREEE (reference sequence). The CDR3 spans 15 residues. The CDR3 is CASSQQGYMNTEAFF. The CDR3 nucleotides are TGTGCCAGCAGCCAACAGGGATACATGAACACTGAAGCTTTCTTT.

This clonotype was counted at least ten times. The CDR3 DNA sequence: TGCAGTGCTAGAGATTCTTTGAGCTTCGGACAGAATCATCAGCCCCAGCATTTT. It codes for CSARDSLSFGQNHQPQHF. The rearrangement uses TRBV20-1 and TRBJ1-5, with TRBD1 as a possible D gene (6 bases). CDR3 size: 18 residues. Deletions cut 0 bases from V and 5 bases from J, with 23 bases between. CDR1 is DFQATT, CDR2 SNEGSKA, per germline (reference sequence).

This clonotype was recorded many times. V gene TRBV6-1 combines with J gene TRBJ2-7; D gene unclear. Germline CDR1 is MNHNS and CDR2 is SASEGT. This CDR3 comprises 13 residues. Trimming shortened V by 3 bases and J by 6 bases, and 12 bases separated the two germline ends. CDR3 coding DNA: TGTGCCAGCAGTGAGGCAGGTTTCGGCGAGCAGTACTTC. Its protein is CASSEAGFGEQYF.

This clonotype has only a few counts. The chain couples TRBV24-1 to TRBJ2-3; 11 nucleotides agree with TRBD2. The CDR3 spans 16 residues. Trimming at V came to 3 bases and at J to 6 bases, leaving 7 bases not matched to a gene. CDR1 and CDR2 (germline): KGHDR, SFDVKD. Here the CDR3 reads CATSDTSGRDSDTQYF. CDR3 DNA: TGTGCCACCAGTGATACTAGCGGGAGAGATTCGGATACGCAGTATTTT.

This clonotype appeared many times. The chain recombines TRBV20-1 with TRBJ2-7; TRBD1 agrees at 9 bases. This CDR3 spans 14 amino acids. The V segment lost 4 bases and the J segment 0 bases; nucleotides outside the gene matches: 4. Germline V gene lookup returns CDR1 DFQATT and CDR2 SNEGSKA (reference sequence). For the CDR3, the DNA is TGCAGTGCTAAAGGACAGGGGAACTCCTACGAGCAGTACTTC. Its protein is CSAKGQGNSYEQYF.

This clonotype appeared many times. The CDR3 sequence: CASSPGWGRDAGELFF. CDR3 DNA sequence: TGTGCCAGCAGTCCCGGTTGGGGGCGGGATGCCGGGGAGCTGTTTTTT. The rearrangement uses TRBV6-6 and TRBJ2-2, with D perhaps TRBD1 or TRBD2 (6 bases each). The germline V gene has CDR1 MNHNY and CDR2 SVGAGI (reference sequence). V was trimmed by 5 bases and J by 6 bases, leaving 19 bases between them. This CDR3 has 16 amino acids.

This clonotype was found a few times. The chain links TRBV28 to TRBJ2-6; the match to TRBD1 covers 7 bases. This CDR3 has 19 residues. CDR1 is MDHEN, CDR2 SYDVKM, per germline. Unmatched junction bases numbered 19, after V lost 2 bases and J lost 9 bases. The CDR3 reads CASSLARARQGSWVNVLTF. The CDR3 DNA is TGTGCCAGCAGTTTAGCCCGCGCCCGACAGGGCTCTTGGGTCAACGTCCTGACTTTC.

This clonotype was detected only a few times. CDR3: CASSEGQGSNSPLHF. DNA for the CDR3: TGTGCCAGCAGTGAAGGTCAGGGGTCGAATTCACCCCTCCACTTT. V usage is TRBV2 and J usage is TRBJ1-6; perhaps TRBD1 as D (6 bases). This CDR3 spans 15 amino acids. Trimming cost V 1 base and J 7 bases, with 11 bases left between them. Germline V gives CDR1 SNHLY, CDR2 FYNNEI.

This chain uses TRBV12-3 or TRBV12-4 with TRBJ2-2, with D tentatively TRBD2 (6 bases). Trimming took off 6 bases at V and 0 bases at J, with 14 bases between the two ends. The CDR3 is made up of 16 amino acids. The CDR3 region is CASRNPWGANTGELFF. As DNA, the CDR3 is TGTGCCAGCAGGAACCCCTGGGGGGCGAACACCGGGGAGCTGTTTTTT.

Regarding this clonotype: Just one base apart from a much larger clone, this may be a read error. The chain links TRBV4-2 to TRBJ2-7, with TRBD2 identical over 10 bases. In germline, CDR1 is LGHNA, CDR2 YNFKEQ. CDR3 length: 16 residues. The CDR3 loop reads CASRQERAGGPYEQYF. CDR3 sequence (DNA): TGTGCCAGCAGACAAGAACGAGCGGGAGGGCCCTACGAGCAGTACTTC.

There are many counts of this clonotype. This sequence joins TRBV7-6 and TRBJ1-1; D not certain. This CDR3 region has 12 residues. The ends were cut back, 1 base at V and 4 bases at J, with 4 bases in the middle. Germline V gene data show CDR1 as SGHVS and CDR2 as FNYEAQ. CDR3 sequence reads: CASSLGSTEAFF. CDR3 nucleotides: TGTGCCAGCAGCTTAGGGAGCACTGAAGCTTTCTTT.

This clonotype was counted many times. V and J are TRBV5-1 and TRBJ2-7; 8 nucleotides line up with TRBD1. The J segment lost 5 bases and the V segment lost 3 bases, leaving 10 bases of the junction unmatched. The germline CDR1 and CDR2 sequences are SGHRS and YFSETQ. The CDR3 spans 15 residues. The CDR3 sequence is CASSSGQGGLDEQYF. CDR3 bases: TGCGCCAGCAGCTCCGGACAGGGTGGATTGGACGAGCAGTACTTC.

This clonotype showed up just a few times. The chain uses TRBV5-1 and TRBJ2-7, with 7 positions matching TRBD1. The germline gives CDR1 SGHRS, CDR2 YFSETQ. The V gene end was trimmed by 0 bases and the J gene end by 3 bases; junction bases not matched to a gene: 9. The CDR3 is 16 amino acids. The CDR3 reads CASSLERTGLIYEQYF. The CDR3 bases are TGCGCCAGCAGCTTGGAGAGGACAGGACTCATCTACGAGCAGTACTTC.

The gene calls are TRBV27 and TRBJ1-5; D not resolved. The CDR3 loop spans 16 amino acids. CDR1 and CDR2 from the germline V gene are MNHEY and SMNVEV (reference sequence). Trimming took 5 bases from V and 0 from J, leaving 14 bases between them. CDR3 sequence reads: CASSNGGFYSNQPQHF. The CDR3 DNA follows: TGTGCCAGCAGTAACGGAGGGTTCTATAGCAATCAGCCCCAGCATTTT.

Ten or more counts support this clonotype. The rearrangement links TRBV12-3 or TRBV12-4 to TRBJ1-4, with D maybe TRBD1 (5 bases). The CDR3 is 14 amino acids. The germline V and J ends were trimmed by 10 bases and 8 bases, with 20 bases remaining between them. The CDR3 sequence is CATRAHSRMEKLFF. CDR3 bases: TGTGCCACCAGGGCCCACAGCAGGATGGAAAAACTGTTTTTT.